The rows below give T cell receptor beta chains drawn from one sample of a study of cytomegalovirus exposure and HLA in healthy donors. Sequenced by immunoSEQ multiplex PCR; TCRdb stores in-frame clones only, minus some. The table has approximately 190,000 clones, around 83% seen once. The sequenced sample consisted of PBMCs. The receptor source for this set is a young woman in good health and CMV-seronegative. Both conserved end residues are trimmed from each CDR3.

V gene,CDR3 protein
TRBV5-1,ASSIQGSNEQF
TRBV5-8,ASKNRDSSSGNTIY
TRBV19,ASSAHDGETQY
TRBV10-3,AISETLAAAEQF
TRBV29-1,SVLHSFSNYGYT
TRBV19,ASSMTSGNSYNEQF
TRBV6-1,ASPRDFTDTQY
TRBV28,ASSLKGAGALNEQY
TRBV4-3,ASSQVHLAERTDTQY
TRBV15,ATTHRPGQGADTQY
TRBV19,ASSTTGALNTEAF
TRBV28,ASSLGDRVGETEAF
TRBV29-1,SVDRLGDRALYGYT
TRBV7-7,ASSLTEWIGEKLF
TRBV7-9,ASSSLPGQGSDYGYT
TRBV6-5,ASSYSPGRDEQF
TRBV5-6,ASSSGTGEGRPQH
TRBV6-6,ASFRLAGTWDEQF
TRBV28,ASSLRGQGNTGELF
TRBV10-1,ASSDPSGSMKQY
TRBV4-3,ASSQRSGDLTDMQY
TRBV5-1,ASSLATSGSDTQY
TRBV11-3,ASSTGTHEQY
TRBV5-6,ASSWGAGNNEQF
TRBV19,ASSIDRFSNQPQH
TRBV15,ATSGDRGANYGYT
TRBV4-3,ASSPDYLGTDTQY
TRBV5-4,ASSRGLAGRGEQF
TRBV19,ASSIADSPSYEQY
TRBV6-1,ASSGGTSGRVNIQY
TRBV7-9,SSCWGETEAF
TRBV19,ASSGPTGRLTTNEKLF
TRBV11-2,ASSPTGNTEAF
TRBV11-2,ASSPRGGPNQPQH
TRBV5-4,ASSSWTSTDTQY
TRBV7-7,ASSLGGSNEQF
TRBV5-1,ASSLDRGTDTQY